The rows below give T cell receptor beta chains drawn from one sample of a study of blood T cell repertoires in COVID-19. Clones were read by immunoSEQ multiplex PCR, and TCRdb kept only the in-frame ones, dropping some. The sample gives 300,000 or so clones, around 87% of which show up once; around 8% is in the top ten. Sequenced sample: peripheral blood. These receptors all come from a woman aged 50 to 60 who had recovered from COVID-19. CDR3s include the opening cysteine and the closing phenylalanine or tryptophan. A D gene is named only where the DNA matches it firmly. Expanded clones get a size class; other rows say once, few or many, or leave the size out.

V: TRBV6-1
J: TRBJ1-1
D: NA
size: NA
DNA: TGTGCCAGCAGTGAATTCGTGAACACTGAAGCTTTCTTT
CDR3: CASSEFVNTEAFF

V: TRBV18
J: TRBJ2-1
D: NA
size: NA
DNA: TGTGCCAGCTCACCTAGACTAGGATCGGGATCGAATGAGCAGTTCTTC
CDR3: CASSPRLGSGSNEQFF

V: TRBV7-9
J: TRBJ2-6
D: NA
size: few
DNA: TGTGCCAGCAGCGATTCCCGAACCCGGAGCCCCGGGGCCAACGTCCTGACTTTC
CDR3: CASSDSRTRSPGANVLTF

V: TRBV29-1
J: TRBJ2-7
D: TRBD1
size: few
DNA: TGCAGCGTAGCCATAATAGACAGGGGCGAGCAGTACTTC
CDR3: CSVAIIDRGEQYF

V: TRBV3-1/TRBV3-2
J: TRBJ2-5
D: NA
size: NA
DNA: TGTGCCAGCAGTTCACCTCTACAGGGACTATTCCAAGAGACCCAGTACTTC
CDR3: CASSSPLQGLFQETQYF

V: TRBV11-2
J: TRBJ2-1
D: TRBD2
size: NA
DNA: TGTGCCAGCACCACGACTAGCGGGACCTACAATGAGCAGTTCTTC
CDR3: CASTTTSGTYNEQFF

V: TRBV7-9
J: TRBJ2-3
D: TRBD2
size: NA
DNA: TGTGCCAGCAGCTTCGGCCTAGCGGGCTCAGATACGCAGTATTTT
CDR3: CASSFGLAGSDTQYF

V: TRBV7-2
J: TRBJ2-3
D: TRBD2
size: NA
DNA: TGTGCCAGCAGCTGGGCTAGCGGGGGTAGCACAGATACGCAGTATTTT
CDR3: CASSWASGGSTDTQYF

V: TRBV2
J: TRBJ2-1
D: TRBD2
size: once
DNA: TGTGCCAGCAGTGAACGCAGCGGGAGGGGGGTTGAGCAGTTCTTC
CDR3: CASSERSGRGVEQFF

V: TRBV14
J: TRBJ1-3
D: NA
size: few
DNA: TGTGCCAGCAGCCAAACACATGGAAACACCATATATTTT
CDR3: CASSQTHGNTIYF

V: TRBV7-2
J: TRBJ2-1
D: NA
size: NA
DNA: TGTGCCAGCAGCCCCGGCCAGGTACAGCTGGGTGAGCAGTTCTTC
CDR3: CASSPGQVQLGEQFF